Listed here are 20 T cell receptor beta chains from one sample, sequenced in a study of shared clonotypes between healthy human individuals (dated by TCRdb to 2018 to 2021). Receptor amplification or capture employed the immunoSEQ multiplex PCR assay. TCRdb re-hosts the immuneACCESS table, in-frame sequences only. Its copies lack some clones; in the studies checked, an unresolved V gene accounts for under half of them, and the cause for the rest is not known. The sample profile shows over a million clones; 97% to 99% of them were found once. The ten largest clonotypes hold about 0.4% of the sample. What was sequenced was naive CD4+ T cells sorted from blood. This specimen's cell subset or site label, per the study, means: CD45RA+ positively selected. These receptors were collected from a man between 25 and 39 years old in good health.

The V gene is TRBV7-9, the J gene TRBJ2-7, with no clear D. Looked up from germline, CDR1 is SEHNR and CDR2 is FQNEAQ (reference sequence). The V end lost 4 bases, the J end lost 0 bases, and 10 bases lay between the germline ends. CDR3 length: 14 residues. CDR3 nucleotides: TGTGCCAGCAGCTCGGTGTCTTACTCCTACGAGCAGTACTTC. The encoded protein is CASSSVSYSYEQYF.

This chain uses TRBV10-3 with TRBJ2-2; possibly TRBD1 or TRBD2 for D (5 bases each). Germline assignment: CDR1 ENHRY and CDR2 SYGVKD. The CDR3 consists of 14 residues. Deletions cut 3 bases from V and 6 bases from J, with 11 bases between. The chain's CDR3 is CAISDSRGAGELFF. Written as DNA, the CDR3 is TGTGCCATCAGTGACAGCCGGGGCGCCGGGGAGCTGTTTTTT.

The chain uses TRBV28 and TRBJ2-1; 12 positions agree with TRBD2. The CDR3 spans 19 residues. From germline, CDR1 is MDHEN and CDR2 SYDVKM. V shed 1 base and J 1 base; nucleotides not matched to a gene: 8. As DNA, the CDR3 is TGTGCCAGCAGTTTATCCCTCGGACTAGCGGGGATGTCCTACAATGAGCAGTTCTTC. Protein: CASSLSLGLAGMSYNEQFF. The full variable domain, in which reference TRBV28 and TRBJ2-1 provide the parts outside the CDR3, is DVKVTQSSRYLVKRTGEKVFLECVQDMDHENMFWYRQDPGLGLRLIYFSYDVKMKEKGDIPEGYSVSREKKERFSLILESASTNQTSMYLCASSLSLGLAGMSYNEQFFGPGTRLTVL.

J is TRBJ2-3 and V is TRBV27, with D perhaps TRBD2 (5 bases). The V end was cut by 3 bases, the J end by 3 bases, with 10 bases between. The CDR3 runs 14 residues. Germline-derived CDR1 and CDR2 are MNHEY and SMNVEV (reference sequence). CDR3 residues: CASSFSTGTDTQYF. CDR3 bases: TGTGCCAGCAGTTTTAGTACGGGGACAGATACGCAGTATTTT.

This rearrangement joins TRBV28 to TRBJ1-5, with D perhaps TRBD1 (5 bases). The V end lost 8 bases, the J end lost 2 bases, and 16 bases lay between the germline ends. The CDR3 is 15 residues long. Germline-derived CDR1 and CDR2 are MDHEN and SYDVKM. CDR3 loop: CASLGGSGGNQPQHF. CDR3 nucleotide sequence: TGTGCCAGCCTTGGGGGGAGCGGGGGCAATCAGCCCCAGCATTTT.

In its sample, this clone was seen once. The chain is built from TRBV5-4 and TRBJ2-5; D is unresolved. This CDR3 is built from 13 residues. The V gene lost 2 bases and the J gene lost 5 bases, with 10 bases spanning the gap. From germline, CDR1 is SGHNT and CDR2 YYREEE (reference sequence). The CDR3 nucleotides read TGTGCCAGCAGCTTACCCCCGATTGAGACCCAGTACTTC. It is translated as CASSLPPIETQYF.

The chain has TRBV6-1 and TRBJ2-1; TRBD2 matches at 13 bases. This CDR3 has 15 amino acids. The ends lost 6 bases at V and 8 bases at J; junction bases unmatched: 7. Germline CDR1 and CDR2: MNHNS and SASEGT. CDR3 sequence: CASRELAGGPYEQFF. The CDR3 region has the DNA TGTGCCAGCAGGGAACTAGCGGGAGGGCCCTATGAGCAGTTCTTC.

This chain connects TRBV9 to TRBJ2-7, with TRBD2 identical over 7 bases. J gave up 0 bases and V 3 bases, and 6 bases lay outside the gene matches. Per the germline V gene, CDR1 is SGDLS and CDR2 is YYNGEE. The CDR3 spans 15 residues. The CDR3 bases are TGTGCCAGCAGCGATAGGGAGCGGGGCTCCTACGAGCAGTACTTC. This codes for CASSDRERGSYEQYF.

The chain employs TRBV19 and TRBJ2-7, with D perhaps TRBD1 (6 bases). The V gene's germline CDR1 is LNHDA and CDR2 SQIVND (reference sequence). The V end lost 5 bases, the J end lost 2 bases, and 13 bases lay between the germline ends. This CDR3 has 14 residues. The CDR3 reads CASSEDSFTYEQYF. CDR3 DNA sequence: TGTGCCAGTAGTGAGGACAGTTTCACCTACGAGCAGTACTTC. The whole variable domain, remainder taken from reference TRBV19 and TRBJ2-7, is DGGITQSPKYLFRKEGQNVTLSCEQNLNHDAMYWYRQDPGQGLRLIYYSQIVNDFQKGDIAEGYSVSREKKESFPLTVTSAQKNPTAFYLCASSEDSFTYEQYFGPGTRLTVT.

The rearrangement joins TRBV6-1 to TRBJ1-4; 10 bases fit TRBD1. The CDR3 extends over 14 amino acids. CDR1 and CDR2 from the germline V gene are MNHNS and SASEGT. The junction had 6 bases not matched to a gene; V was cut back by 7 bases and J by 7 bases. The CDR3, as DNA: TGTGCCAGCAAAGGGACAGGGGAGGTTGAAAAACTGTTTTTT. Amino acid sequence: CASKGTGEVEKLFF.

The chain has TRBV7-9 and TRBJ2-7; D uncertain. Trimming removed 3 bases at V and 3 bases at J, with 12 bases between. Per the germline V gene, CDR1 is SEHNR and CDR2 is FQNEAQ (reference sequence). This CDR3 contains 14 residues. The chain's CDR3 is CASSFFSAGYEQYF. DNA of the CDR3: TGTGCCAGCAGCTTTTTTTCGGCAGGCTACGAGCAGTACTTC.

The chain is built from TRBV6-6 and TRBJ2-7, with 7 bases that match TRBD1. Germline V lookup: CDR1 MNHNY, CDR2 SVGAGI (reference sequence). The J segment lost 0 bases and the V segment lost 2 bases, leaving 4 bases of the junction unmatched. The CDR3 spans 15 residues. In nucleotides, the CDR3 is TGTGCCAGCAGTTACCGGGACAGAGGCTCCTACGAGCAGTACTTC. This sequence encodes CASSYRDRGSYEQYF.

The rearrangement joins TRBV2 to TRBJ1-1; a weak D match, TRBD1 (6 bases). There are 14 residues in the CDR3. V was pared by 6 bases and J by 4 bases, with 15 bases between. Germline V gives CDR1 SNHLY, CDR2 FYNNEI. The CDR3 reads CASSQTGISTEAFF. In DNA, the CDR3 is TGTGCCAGCAGCCAAACAGGGATTTCCACTGAAGCTTTCTTT.

Here the CDR3 DNA reads TGCGCCAGCAGGCTGTCAGGGAACACCGGGGAGCTGTTTTTT. Translated, it gives CASRLSGNTGELFF. The chain combines TRBV5-1 with TRBJ2-2, with no clear D. Germline V gives CDR1 SGHRS, CDR2 YFSETQ. CDR3 size: 14 residues. V gave up 5 bases and J gave up 1 base, with 9 bases separating them. Filled out from reference TRBV5-1 and TRBJ2-2, the complete variable domain reads KAGVTQTPRYLIKTRGQQVTLSCSPISGHRSVSWYQQTPGQGLQFLFEYFSETQRNKGNFPGRFSGRQFSNSRSEMNVSTLELGDSALYLCASRLSGNTGELFFGEGSRLTVL.

The rearrangement uses TRBV5-1 and TRBJ2-3; tentatively, D is TRBD1 (5 bases). The CDR3 extends over 15 amino acids. V was cut by 4 bases and J by 1 base, with 13 bases left in between. Germline V gene lookup returns CDR1 SGHRS and CDR2 YFSETQ. The CDR3 region is CASSEQGIGTDTQYF. CDR3 bases: TGCGCCAGCAGCGAGCAGGGTATCGGCACAGATACGCAGTATTTT.

The J gene is TRBJ2-7, the V gene TRBV7-6; TRBD2 is a possible D gene (5 bases). The CDR3 runs to 15 residues. Trimming stripped 5 bases from V and 3 bases from J, with 17 bases between. The germline V gene encodes CDR1 SGHVS and CDR2 FNYEAQ. CDR3 amino acids: CASSPRLREFYEQYF. CDR3 nucleotides: TGTGCCAGCAGCCCCCGTCTGAGGGAATTCTACGAGCAGTACTTC.

This clone was seen a single time. The V gene is TRBV13, the J gene TRBJ2-1; TRBD2 might be the D (5 bases). With 6 bases removed from V and 0 bases from J, the gap between germline ends came to 15 bases. This CDR3 region has 16 residues. Germline-derived CDR1 and CDR2 are PRHDT and FYEKMQ (reference sequence). CDR3: CASSRGGRSSYNEQFF. The CDR3 DNA follows: TGTGCCAGCAGTCGTGGTGGGAGAAGCTCCTACAATGAGCAGTTCTTC.

The chain uses TRBV6-1 and TRBJ2-7; D could derive from TRBD1 or TRBD2 (5 bases each). From germline, CDR1 is MNHNS and CDR2 SASEGT. V was trimmed by 0 bases and J by 7 bases, leaving 10 bases between them. The CDR3 extends over 13 amino acids. CDR3 sequence reads: CASSEAGELEQYF. CDR3 nucleotides: TGTGCCAGCAGTGAAGCAGGGGAGTTGGAGCAGTACTTC.

The chain uses TRBV30 and TRBJ2-7; the match to TRBD1 covers 7 bases. Germline loops: CDR1 GTSNPN, CDR2 SVGIG (reference sequence). CDR3 length equals 14 residues. Germline trimming cut 3 bases from V and 2 bases from J; bases unmatched to any gene: 7. CDR3: CAWRPGQSAYEQYF. The CDR3 DNA sequence: TGTGCCTGGAGACCGGGACAGTCGGCCTACGAGCAGTACTTC.

The count of this clone is one. The chain carries TRBV2 and TRBJ1-4; 10 bases line up with TRBD1. The CDR3 length is 14 residues. Germline V lookup: CDR1 SNHLY, CDR2 FYNNEI. Germline trimming cut 3 bases from V and 8 bases from J; bases unmatched to any gene: 3. The CDR3 sequence is CASSEDRGREKLFF. In nucleotides, the CDR3 is TGTGCCAGCAGTGAGGACAGGGGGAGGGAAAAACTGTTTTTT.